The 26 T cell receptor beta chains below were found in one sample sequenced in a study of T-cell reconstitution after alpha-beta-depleted transplantation in children (dated by TCRdb to 2015 to 2016). The library was produced with PCR. Instrument used: Illumina HiSeq 2500. Molecular barcoding was employed in the preparation of TCR libraries, with unique molecular identifiers being used to normalize TCRbeta repertoire quantification. TCRdb handled the public reads itself, with Q25 trimming in fastp and clone calling in MiXCR, and kept productive beta chains. CDR3 protein sequences are deduplicated, and each keeps its most common genes and DNA. The sample table records about 72,000 distinct CDR3 sequences; 5.5% to 7.5% of these occur just once. The ten biggest clones cover less than 3% of the sample. Sample: PBMCs from the stem cell graft donor, taken from the stem cell graft. These receptors all come from a human donor who donated a stem cell graft to a child with acute lymphoblastic leukemia.

In its sample, this clonotype was seen many times. The chain couples TRBV28 to TRBJ1-4, with 12 bases that match TRBD1. With 5 bases clipped from V and 10 bases from J, the junction kept 8 bases outside the gene matches. Looked up from germline, CDR1 is MDHEN and CDR2 is SYDVKM. The CDR3 is 15 residues long. CDR3 in amino acids: CASSKEGQGARKLFF. The CDR3 region has the DNA TGTGCCAGCAGTAAAGAGGGACAGGGGGCTAGAAAACTGTTTTTT.

This clonotype was picked up a small number of times. The rearrangement joins TRBV7-9 to TRBJ1-1; D is unclear. Germline CDR1 is SEHNR and CDR2 is FQNEAQ (reference sequence). Trimming removed 4 bases at V and 6 bases at J, with 15 bases between. The CDR3 totals 14 residues. The CDR3 here is CASSYALEFAEAFF. CDR3 coding DNA: TGTGCCAGCAGCTATGCCCTGGAATTCGCTGAAGCTTTCTTT.

This clonotype was counted many times. This rearrangement joins TRBV3-1 to TRBJ2-7; 8 bases are a match to TRBD1. Germline V gives CDR1 LGHDT, CDR2 YNNKEL (reference sequence). V gave up 4 bases and J gave up 4 bases; unmatched junction bases: 15. The CDR3 consists of 17 residues. This chain's CDR3 is CASSLVGLRTGIYEQYF. The CDR3 coding sequence is TGTGCCAGCAGCCTTGTGGGTTTGCGGACAGGGATATACGAGCAGTACTTC.

This clonotype was recorded at least ten times. One end of the junction does not line up with germline, which may come from a read error. CDR3 sequence: CASSRQGAYTGDLFF. The CDR3 nucleotides are TGCGCCAGCAGCCGACAGGGGGCCTACACCGGGGATCTGTTTTTT. This chain connects TRBV5-1 to TRBJ2-2, with TRBD1 matching 10 bases. Per germline, CDR1 SGHRS and CDR2 YFSETQ. CDR3 length: 15 amino acids.

V and J are TRBV11-2 and TRBJ2-3; tentatively, D is TRBD1 (5 bases). CDR1 is SGHAT and CDR2 is FQNNGV in the germline V gene. The CDR3 is 16 residues long. Trimming left V 4 bases short and J 0 bases short, with 14 bases between. CDR3 sequence (DNA): TGTGCCAGCAGCTCCGATCTCGGACACAGCACAGATACGCAGTATTTT. Protein sequence: CASSSDLGHSTDTQYF.

The table lists this clonotype with many counts. The chain uses TRBV29-1 and TRBJ2-5, with a weak D call TRBD2 (6 bases). From germline, CDR1 is SQVTM and CDR2 ANQGSEA. The CDR3 length is 14 residues. Trimming took 7 bases from V and 1 from J, leaving 16 bases between them. DNA of the CDR3: TGCAGCGCCTACGGGGGTAGTGCCCAAGAGACCCAGTACTTC. Its protein product is CSAYGGSAQETQYF.

The chain joins TRBV3-1 to TRBJ2-5; 10 bases are a match to TRBD2. The CDR3 length is 15 residues. With 0 bases clipped from V and 3 bases from J, the junction kept 1 base outside the gene matches. From germline, CDR1 is LGHDT and CDR2 YNNKEL (reference sequence). As DNA, the CDR3 is TGTGCCAGCAGCCAAGAACTAGCGGGGAAAGAGACCCAGTACTTC. As protein: CASSQELAGKETQYF.

This clonotype was recorded at least ten times. This chain links TRBV5-1 with TRBJ2-1, with 8 bases identical to TRBD2. Germline trimming cut 4 bases from V and 7 bases from J; bases unmatched to any gene: 4. Germline-derived CDR1 and CDR2 are SGHRS and YFSETQ. The CDR3 is 13 amino acids. Written as DNA, the CDR3 is TGCGCCAGCAGCGGGGGACTAGATAATGAGCAGTTCTTC. Its translation is CASSGGLDNEQFF.

This clonotype was observed many times. The genes are TRBV7-9 and TRBJ1-1; D ambiguous. The CDR3 has 12 residues. From germline, CDR1 is SEHNR and CDR2 FQNEAQ (reference sequence). Trimming stripped 6 bases from V and 0 bases from J, with 5 bases between. In nucleotides, the CDR3 is TGTGCCAGCAGTCTTATGAACACTGAAGCTTTCTTT. Encoded protein: CASSLMNTEAFF.

This clonotype was found many times. V is TRBV6-2 or TRBV6-3 and J is TRBJ2-5; tentatively, D is TRBD2 (6 bases). Germline loops: CDR1 MNHEY, CDR2 SVGEGT. The CDR3 contains 13 residues. V was trimmed by 7 bases and J by 4 bases, leaving 13 bases between them. The CDR3 region is CASMEGYGETQYF. The CDR3 DNA sequence: TGTGCCAGCATGGAGGGTTATGGAGAGACCCAGTACTTC.

This clonotype was detected many times. J is TRBJ1-1 and V is TRBV3-1; TRBD1 aligns across 9 bases. Germline V gives CDR1 LGHDT, CDR2 YNNKEL (reference sequence). V was clipped by 6 bases and J by 8 bases; unmatched bases: 16. The CDR3 extends over 16 amino acids. CDR3 protein: CASSQYRDRATSEAFF. The CDR3 nucleotides read TGTGCCAGCAGTCAATACCGGGACAGGGCTACATCGGAAGCTTTCTTT.

There are many counts of this clonotype. J is TRBJ1-2 and V is TRBV6-6; no firm D call. Germline V CDR1 and CDR2: MNHNY, SVGAGI (reference sequence). This CDR3 region has 12 residues. Trimming shortened V by 6 bases and J by 7 bases, and 12 bases separated the two germline ends. The CDR3 protein is CASRDHLPGYTF. CDR3 in DNA: TGTGCCAGCAGGGACCACCTTCCTGGCTACACCTTC.

This clonotype appeared many times. The chain combines TRBV27 with TRBJ2-7, with D tentatively TRBD1 (5 bases). The CDR3 runs 14 residues. Germline V CDR1 and CDR2: MNHEY, SMNVEV (reference sequence). Deletions cut 5 bases from V and 4 bases from J, with 15 bases between. CDR3 nucleotides: TGTGCCAGCAGTCGCACAGGATTCAAGTACGAGCAGTACTTC. Its protein product is CASSRTGFKYEQYF.

This clonotype showed up many times. The CDR3 bases are TGCAGCGTTGCCCGGACAGTTGATGAAAAACTGTTTTTT. It specifies CSVARTVDEKLFF. V is TRBV29-1 and J is TRBJ1-4, with D tentatively TRBD1 (6 bases). The CDR3 totals 13 residues. Germline loops: CDR1 SQVTM, CDR2 ANQGSEA. V was cut by 4 bases and J by 6 bases, with 12 bases left in between. The complete variable domain, with remaining parts taken from reference TRBV29-1 and TRBJ1-4, reads SAVISQKPSRDICQRGTSLTIQCQVDSQVTMMFWYRQQPGQSLTLIATANQGSEATYESGFVIDKFPISRPNLTFSTLTVSNMSPEDSSIYLCSVARTVDEKLFFGSGTQLSVL.

This clonotype showed up many times. The CDR3 loop reads CASSFASGKGDTQYF. The CDR3 coding sequence is TGTGCCAGCAGCTTCGCCTCAGGGAAGGGGGATACGCAGTATTTT. The genes are TRBV6-5 and TRBJ2-3; TRBD1 might be the D (5 bases). This CDR3 is built from 15 residues. Germline CDR1 and CDR2: MNHEY and SVGAGI. V was trimmed by 6 bases and J by 6 bases, leaving 19 bases between them.

This clonotype has at least ten counts. Here the CDR3 DNA reads TGTGCCACCAGCAGAGACAAGGGGTCAGGAAACACCATATATTTT. This codes for CATSRDKGSGNTIYF. The gene calls are TRBV15 and TRBJ1-3; perhaps TRBD1 as D (5 bases). The germline gives CDR1 LNHNV, CDR2 YYDKDF (reference sequence). The CDR3 totals 15 residues. Trimming removed 0 bases at V and 4 bases at J, with 10 bases between.

This clonotype was counted many times. The chain employs TRBV3-1 and TRBJ2-7; no firm D call. The germline V gene encodes CDR1 LGHDT and CDR2 YNNKEL (reference sequence). Trimming cost V 4 bases and J 3 bases, with 7 bases left between them. The CDR3 is 12 amino acids. The CDR3, as DNA: TGTGCCAGCAGCCGTGTCAACTACGAGCAGTACTTC. It is translated as CASSRVNYEQYF.

This clonotype was detected a few times. The rearrangement uses TRBV11-1 and TRBJ2-1; D is unresolved. This CDR3 has 16 amino acids. Looked up from germline, CDR1 is SGHAT and CDR2 is FQDESV (reference sequence). With 1 base removed from V and 0 bases from J, the gap between germline ends came to 10 bases. The CDR3 DNA reads as TGTGCCAGCAGCTTAGTCGGCAGCCACTCCTACAATGAGCAGTTCTTC. Translating it yields CASSLVGSHSYNEQFF.

This clonotype showed up just a few times. V is TRBV6-1 and J is TRBJ2-7; the match to TRBD1 covers 11 bases. J was trimmed by 6 bases and V by 7 bases; bases with no gene match: 8. CDR3 length: 14 amino acids. Per the germline V gene, CDR1 is MNHNS and CDR2 is SASEGT. This chain's CDR3 is CASKPGQGALEQYF. CDR3 DNA: TGTGCCAGCAAGCCAGGACAGGGGGCTCTCGAGCAGTACTTC.

The rearrangement uses TRBV9 and TRBJ2-3, with unresolved D. CDR1 SGDLS and CDR2 YYNGEE come from the germline V gene. V lost 2 bases, J lost 4 bases, and 8 bases lay in between. The CDR3 covers 13 residues. The CDR3 DNA follows: TGTGCCAGCAGCGTCTCGGCGGCAGATACGCAGTATTTT. Residues: CASSVSAADTQYF.

The table lists this clonotype with a few counts. The V call is TRBV7-9, the J call TRBJ1-3; no clear D. Germline V gene sequence: CDR1 SEHNR, CDR2 FQNEAQ (reference sequence). The length of the CDR3 is 16 residues. The ends were cut back, 5 bases at V and 0 bases at J, with 14 bases in the middle. The CDR3 reads CASSHRPSLSGNTIYF. CDR3 nucleotide sequence: TGTGCCAGCAGCCACCGCCCGTCCCTCTCTGGAAACACCATATATTTT.

Many counts were recorded for this clonotype. V is TRBV24-1 and J is TRBJ2-1; TRBD2 aligns across 9 bases. The length of the CDR3 is 19 residues. Looked up from germline, CDR1 is KGHDR and CDR2 is SFDVKD. V gave up 6 bases and J gave up 0 bases; unmatched junction bases: 14. CDR3 coding DNA: TGTGCCACCAGTCACGTAAGCGGGGGGCCTTCTAGCTCCTACAATGAGCAGTTCTTC. Its translation is CATSHVSGGPSSSYNEQFF.

This clonotype was observed many times. The CDR3 loop reads CASSPGQRTNTGELFF. For the CDR3, the DNA is TGCGCCAGCAGTCCGGGACAGAGGACTAACACCGGGGAGCTGTTTTTT. The J gene is TRBJ2-2, the V gene TRBV5-1, with TRBD1 identical over 7 bases. The CDR3 consists of 16 residues. Losses at the gene ends were 5 bases for V and 2 bases for J; bases not matched to a gene: 9. Germline V gene lookup returns CDR1 SGHRS and CDR2 YFSETQ.

The genes are TRBV2 and TRBJ2-3; weak D call: TRBD1 (6 bases). The CDR3 is 14 amino acids. The V end lost 7 bases, the J end lost 6 bases, and 17 bases lay between the germline ends. Per germline, CDR1 SNHLY and CDR2 FYNNEI. The CDR3 spells CASTDSFGQDTQYF. The CDR3, as DNA: TGTGCCAGCACTGACAGCTTCGGACAGGATACGCAGTATTTT.

Ten or more counts support this clonotype. The genes are TRBV27 and TRBJ1-2; the D gene is possibly TRBD1 (5 bases). The CDR3 has 13 residues. Per the germline V gene, CDR1 is MNHEY and CDR2 is SMNVEV (reference sequence). V lost 2 bases and J lost 7, with 11 bases in between. CDR3 coding DNA: TGTGCCAGCAGTTTAGGAGGGGCGAGTGGCTACACCTTC. The encoded protein is CASSLGGASGYTF.

This clonotype was detected many times. Since the CDR3 does not end with the conserved phenylalanine or tryptophan, this likely comes from a read error. This chain uses TRBV13 with TRBJ1-5, with a possible D match to TRBD1 (6 bases). V was clipped by 0 bases and J by 4 bases, with 7 bases between them. The CDR3 spans 14 residues. In germline, CDR1 is PRHDT, CDR2 FYEKMQ (reference sequence). CDR3 in amino acids: CASSLGQGNQPQHL. DNA for the CDR3: TGTGCCAGCAGCTTAGGTCAGGGGAATCAGCCCCAGCATCTT.